The clone carrying this T cell receptor beta chain was recorded many times. The antigen remains undetermined. This sample is drawn from a study of human T cells and chemical hapten exposure. Study context: How much TCR each sample yielded varied, mostly because pooled library volumes differed slightly. Overall study results and limits: Following DPC sensitization, TCRs present above 1 in 1000 frequency showed no change.

This CDR3 spans 15 amino acids. Germline CDR1 is MNHEY and CDR2 is SMNVEV (reference sequence). Unmatched junction bases numbered 3, after V lost 5 bases and J lost 0 bases. Library preparation tagged each individual cDNA molecule with a unique molecular identifier. Original methodology: A typical sample had 93,000 or so TCRs, with about 20,000 to 750,000 overall. TCRdb analysed the reads with MiXCR anew, one entry per CDR3 protein. None of the V and J calls come from the authors' own analysis; TCRdb made them. The repertoire holds 95,000 to 150,000 distinct CDR3 sequences, with over 6.5% as singletons. Whole blood that had not been fractionated was the source of extracted total RNA.

The receptor's source is a human donor in good health. Some clones in this sample may be carry-over from other donors' samples. Sequenced input: whole blood. The rearrangement uses TRBV27 and TRBJ1-4; TRBD1 aligns across 7 bases. This CDR3 is CASSLGTATNEKLFF. CDR3 DNA sequence: TGTGCCAGCAGTCTGGGGACAGCAACTAATGAAAAACTGTTTTTT.